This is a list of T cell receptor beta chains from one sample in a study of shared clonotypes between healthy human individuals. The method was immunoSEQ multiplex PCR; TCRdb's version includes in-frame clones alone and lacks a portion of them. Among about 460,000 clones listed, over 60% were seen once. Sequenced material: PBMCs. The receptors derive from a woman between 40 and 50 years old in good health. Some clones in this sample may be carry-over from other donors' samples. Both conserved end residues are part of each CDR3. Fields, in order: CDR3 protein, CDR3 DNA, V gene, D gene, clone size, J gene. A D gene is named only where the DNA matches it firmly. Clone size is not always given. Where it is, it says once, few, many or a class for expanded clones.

CASSLVLGQGVEQYF,TGTGCCAGCAGCTTAGTACTGGGACAGGGAGTCGAGCAGTACTTC,TRBV7-2,TRBD1,NA,TRBJ2-7
CASSLDRLAGAYEQYF,TGTGCCAGCAGCTTAGACAGACTAGCGGGAGCGTACGAGCAGTACTTC,TRBV7-2,TRBD2,NA,TRBJ2-7
CASSVAGELNTDTQYF,TGTGCCAGCAGCGTAGCTGGGGAGCTTAACACAGATACGCAGTATTTT,TRBV9,NA,few,TRBJ2-3
CASMDAGGYTF,TGTGCCAGCATGGATGCGGGCGGCTACACCTTC,TRBV6-1,NA,NA,TRBJ1-2
CASRRDLSGTYGQYF,TGTGCCAGCAGGCGGGACTTAAGTGGAACCTACGGGCAGTACTTC,TRBV6-5,NA,NA,TRBJ2-7
CASSLSSGNTIYF,TGTGCCAGCAGTTTATCTTCTGGAAACACCATATATTTT,TRBV27,NA,NA,TRBJ1-3
CASSQAMDTYNEQFF,TGCGCCAGCAGTCAGGCGATGGACACCTACAATGAGCAGTTCTTC,TRBV4-3,NA,NA,TRBJ2-1
CSFRQGGQETQYF,TGCAGCTTTAGACAGGGAGGTCAAGAGACCCAGTACTTC,TRBV29-1,NA,NA,TRBJ2-5
CASSQDPSGGIADTQYF,TGCGCCAGCAGCCAAGATCCTAGCGGAGGGATCGCAGATACGCAGTATTTT,TRBV4-3,TRBD2,NA,TRBJ2-3
CASSLRRGTYNEQFF,TGTGCCAGCAGCTTACGGCGGGGGACCTACAATGAGCAGTTCTTC,TRBV7-6,TRBD2,NA,TRBJ2-1
CATQGPYEQFF,TGTGCCACCCAAGGACCATATGAGCAGTTCTTC,TRBV6-6,NA,NA,TRBJ2-1
CASRLAPNNEQFF,TGCGCCAGCAGGCTAGCCCCGAATAATGAGCAGTTCTTC,TRBV5-1,NA,NA,TRBJ2-1
CASSRVGVTEAFF,TGTGCCAGCAGCAGGGTTGGGGTCACTGAAGCTTTCTTT,TRBV6-1,NA,NA,TRBJ1-1
CASSLTGGTEAFF,TGTGCCAGCAGCTTGACAGGCGGCACTGAAGCTTTCTTT,TRBV5-6,NA,NA,TRBJ1-1
CASSGRGVRQPQHF,TGTGCCAGCAGCGGGAGAGGGGTTCGTCAGCCCCAGCATTTT,TRBV7-8,NA,medium-sized,TRBJ1-5
CASSLGFGTGSNTGELFF,TGTGCCAGCAGCTTGGGGTTCGGGACAGGATCGAACACCGGGGAGCTGTTTTTT,TRBV5-8,TRBD1,NA,TRBJ2-2
CASSLALAGETQYF,TGTGCCAGCAGCTTAGCTCTAGCGGGTGAGACCCAGTACTTC,TRBV7-9,TRBD2,few,TRBJ2-5
CASSEWTETNEKLFF,TGTGCCAGCAGTGAATGGACGGAAACTAATGAAAAACTGTTTTTT,TRBV6-1,NA,NA,TRBJ1-4
CASSYRLGGNEQYF,TGCGCCAGCAGCTACCGATTGGGGGGCAACGAGCAGTACTTC,TRBV4-3,NA,NA,TRBJ2-7
CSVEGVAGAFGYEQYF,TGCAGCGTTGAGGGGGTAGCGGGAGCCTTCGGGTACGAGCAGTACTTC,TRBV29-1,TRBD2,NA,TRBJ2-7
CASSRDYSNTGELFF,TGTGCCAGCAGCAGGGACTATTCGAACACCGGGGAGCTGTTTTTT,TRBV27,TRBD2,NA,TRBJ2-2
CASSGTGAEPQHF,TGTGCCAGCAGCGGGACAGGGGCCGAGCCCCAGCATTTT,TRBV9,TRBD1,NA,TRBJ1-5
CASSVRRQGAVMNTEAFF,TGTGCCAGCAGTGTCCGTCGACAGGGGGCCGTAATGAACACTGAAGCTTTCTTT,TRBV2,TRBD1,once,TRBJ1-1
CASSPRTSAVSEQYF,TGTGCCAGCAGCCCCCGGACTAGCGCTGTCTCCGAGCAGTACTTC,TRBV7-8,TRBD2,NA,TRBJ2-7
CASSLALGRPQHF,TGTGCCAGCAGCTTAGCGTTAGGGAGGCCCCAGCATTTT,TRBV7-2,NA,NA,TRBJ1-5
CAGDGRDYGYTF,TGTGCCGGAGACGGAAGGGACTATGGCTACACCTTC,TRBV30,NA,NA,TRBJ1-2
CASSVGARESYEQYF,TGTGCCAGCAGCGTAGGGGCGCGGGAGAGTTACGAGCAGTACTTC,TRBV9,TRBD2,NA,TRBJ2-7
CASSLSRGDTQYF,TGTGCCAGCAGCTTATCCAGGGGGGATACGCAGTATTTT,TRBV7-8,TRBD1,many,TRBJ2-3
CASSLLAGGTYEQYF,TGTGCCAGCAGCTTACTAGCGGGAGGGACCTACGAGCAGTACTTC,TRBV7-6,TRBD2,NA,TRBJ2-7
CASSFGAGQETQYF,TGCGCCAGCAGCTTTGGTGCAGGGCAAGAGACCCAGTACTTC,TRBV5-1,NA,NA,TRBJ2-5
CASSLASRGGYEQYF,TGTGCCAGCAGCTTAGCGTCGCGGGGGGGGTACGAGCAGTACTTC,TRBV11-2,TRBD2,NA,TRBJ2-7
CASSPPATDTQYF,TGTGCCAGCAGTCCGCCGGCGACAGATACGCAGTATTTT,TRBV28,NA,NA,TRBJ2-3
CSARGGYEQYF,TGCAGTGCTCGGGGAGGGTACGAGCAGTACTTC,TRBV20-1,TRBD2,NA,TRBJ2-7
CASSLSLAGAEQYF,TGTGCCAGCAGCCTCAGTCTAGCGGGAGCGGAGCAGTACTTC,TRBV5-6,TRBD2,NA,TRBJ2-7
CASSPDSNYGYTF,TGTGCCAGCAGTCCCGACAGTAACTATGGCTACACCTTC,TRBV7-2,NA,NA,TRBJ1-2
CASSLLGFEQYF,TGTGCCAGCAGTTTATTGGGGTTCGAGCAGTACTTC,TRBV28,NA,NA,TRBJ2-7
CASSPTTGSSYEQYF,TGTGCCAGCAGCCCCACCACAGGTAGCTCCTACGAGCAGTACTTC,TRBV9,NA,NA,TRBJ2-7
CASSHVLSTANTEAFF,TGTGCCAGCAGCCATGTCCTTTCGACAGCTAACACTGAAGCTTTCTTT,TRBV4-2,NA,NA,TRBJ1-1
CASSPGGYEQYF,TGTGCCAGCAGCCCGGGGGGCTACGAGCAGTACTTC,TRBV7-9,TRBD2,NA,TRBJ2-7
CASSYNRGTSEQFF,TGTGCCAGCAGCTATAACAGGGGAACAAGTGAGCAGTTCTTC,TRBV11-2,TRBD1,NA,TRBJ2-1
CASAQGSYEQYF,TGTGCCAGTGCACAGGGGAGCTACGAGCAGTACTTC,TRBV18,TRBD1,many,TRBJ2-7
CASSQASGTAGDQPQHF,TGCGCCAGCAGCCAAGCTTCCGGGACAGCGGGAGATCAGCCCCAGCATTTT,TRBV4-1,TRBD1,NA,TRBJ1-5
CASSNPGNTEAFF,TGTGCCAGCAGTAACCCGGGGAACACTGAAGCTTTCTTT,TRBV6-5,NA,NA,TRBJ1-1
CASSLKAGVKHNEQFF,TGTGCCAGCAGCTTAAAGGCGGGAGTTAAACACAATGAGCAGTTCTTC,TRBV7-9,TRBD2,NA,TRBJ2-1
CASSGEGLAGPNTGELFF,TGTGCCAGCAGCGGTGAGGGACTAGCGGGACCGAACACCGGGGAGCTGTTTTTT,TRBV9,TRBD2,NA,TRBJ2-2
CASCREETQYF,TGTGCCAGCTGCAGGGAAGAGACCCAGTACTTC,TRBV2,NA,NA,TRBJ2-5
CASRRPRGNNSPLHF,TGTGCCAGCAGACGACCCCGGGGAAATAATTCACCCCTCCACTTT,TRBV28,NA,NA,TRBJ1-6
CASGGGTQQGKLFF,TGTGCCAGCGGTGGGGGGACACAACAAGGAAAACTGTTTTTT,TRBV9,NA,NA,TRBJ1-4
CSVEPIAGEQFF,TGCAGCGTTGAACCAATAGCTGGTGAGCAGTTCTTC,TRBV29-1,NA,NA,TRBJ2-1
CASSQEGGAGEKLFF,TGTGCCAGCAGCCAAGAGGGGGGGGCGGGTGAAAAACTGTTTTTT,TRBV4-2,NA,NA,TRBJ1-4
CASSLVRRDGNTIYF,TGTGCCAGCAGCTTAGTCCGCAGGGATGGAAACACCATATATTTT,TRBV7-9,NA,NA,TRBJ1-3
CASSPASGWNEQYF,TGTGCCAGCAGCCCCGCCTCAGGGTGGAACGAGCAGTACTTC,TRBV7-2,NA,NA,TRBJ2-7
CASSRTSTNTGELFF,TGTGCCAGCAGCCGGACTAGCACGAACACCGGGGAGCTGTTTTTT,TRBV7-6,TRBD2,NA,TRBJ2-2
CASSEWDSHTDTQYF,TGTGCCAGCAGTGAATGGGACAGCCACACAGATACGCAGTATTTT,TRBV25-1,TRBD1,NA,TRBJ2-3
CASSLQYSNQPQHF,TGTGCCAGCAGCTTACAGTATAGCAATCAGCCCCAGCATTTT,TRBV5-6,NA,many,TRBJ1-5